The present TCR beta chain was sequenced within a study of blood T cell repertoires in COVID-19. Turning to the study itself: Some COVID-19 samples were acute and others convalescent; all came from the United States, Italy and Spain. In each case, the material was cDNA or gDNA derived from T cells, B-cell-depleted T cells, or PBMCs.

TCRdb's table, derived via immunoSEQ multiplex PCR, lists solely in-frame clones and lacks some. The table lists around 97,000 clones, about 87% of them singletons. The TCR sequence derives from a human donor in a cohort sampled during active COVID-19. The sample comprised peripheral blood.

DNA of the CDR3: TGTGCCAGCAGCCTCCTCCCCCCCCGGACAGTTATGGCCAAAAACATTCAGTACTTC. Its protein product is CASSLLPPRTVMAKNIQYF. The V and J genes are TRBV3-1 (or the pseudogene TRBV3-2) and TRBJ2-4, with D perhaps matching TRBD1 (6 bases). V dropped 4 bases and J dropped 1 base, with 23 bases sitting between them. Per the germline V gene, CDR1 is LGHDT and CDR2 is YNNKEL (reference sequence). The CDR3 covers 19 residues.